This TCR beta chain emerged from a study of T cell repertoires in cytomegalovirus infection. Across the study: CMV infection together with matching HLA type was indicated by public TCR beta signatures.

Using its own MiXCR run on the reads, TCRdb lists one record per CDR3 protein. The data show about 51,000 distinct CDR3 sequences, 15% to 25% seen once. The CDR3 consists of 13 residues. CDR1 is LGHNA and CDR2 is YNFKEQ in the germline V gene. V was trimmed by 0 bases and J by 8 bases, leaving 11 bases between them. This clonotype was counted ten times or more. Antigen unknown. This sample comprised CD8+ T cells from cultured PBMCs, obtained from culture after CMV antigen stimulation. The chain joins TRBV4-2 to TRBJ2-7; D gene unclear. The TCR was taken from a human donor in good health (CMV status not recorded). Some clones in this sample may be carry-over from other donors' samples. CDR3: CASSQDKGRQQYF. CDR3 sequence (DNA): TGTGCCAGCAGCCAAGACAAGGGTAGACAGCAGTACTTC.